This T cell receptor (beta chain) was sequenced in a study of blood T cell dynamics during melanoma immunotherapy. Specified time point: week 3, after first cycle of checkpoint inhibitor. Profiling relied on immunoSEQ multiplex PCR, and the TCRdb table lists in-frame clones only, not all of them. The repertoire includes 9,500 to 15,000 clones, 88% of them detected once, and approximately 4.1% sits in the top ten. V shed 3 bases and J 0 bases; nucleotides not matched to a gene: 4. The CDR3 spans 16 residues. Germline V gives CDR1 SGHTA, CDR2 FQGNSA. This clonotype originated in a human donor with melanoma. The V and J genes are TRBV7-2 and TRBJ1-5, with 8 positions matching TRBD1. This specimen was blood, taken from a patient treated with checkpoint blockade. CDR3 bases: TGTGCCAGCAGCTTGGCGACAGGGGTTAGCAATCAGCCCCAGCATTTT. Translated, it gives CASSLATGVSNQPQHF.